Listed below are T cell receptor beta chains from one sample, sequenced in a study of blood T cell repertoires in COVID-19. Data came from immunoSEQ multiplex PCR; TCRdb stores just in-frame clones and leaves some out. The table includes about 86,000 clones, roughly four fifths detected once. The source material was peripheral blood. These receptors were obtained from a woman of 80 years or more with acute or convalescent COVID-19. Each CDR3 is given with its conserved first and last residue. Each record gives: J gene, V gene, D gene, clone size, CDR3 protein, CDR3 DNA. The D gene is left open where the match is weak. Expanded clones get a size class; other rows say once, few or many, or leave the size out.

>TRBJ2-3|TRBV5-1|.|.
CASSPGRGEGTQYF
TGCGCCAGCAGCCCTGGAAGGGGGGAGGGTACGCAGTATTTT
>TRBJ2-7|TRBV25-1|.|.
CASSQPGTSYEQYF
TGTGCCAGCAGTCAACCGGGGACAAGCTACGAGCAGTACTTC
>TRBJ2-7|TRBV28|TRBD1|.
CASLPGQDSEQYF
TGTGCCAGCCTCCCGGGACAGGACTCAGAGCAGTACTTC
>TRBJ1-4|TRBV5-1|.|once
CASSLGQTNEKLFF
TGCGCCAGCAGCTTGGGGCAGACTAATGAAAAACTGTTTTTT
>TRBJ1-2|TRBV6-5|.|few
CASSYAGDYGYTF
TGTGCCAGCAGTTACGCTGGAGACTATGGCTACACCTTC
>TRBJ2-5|TRBV5-1|.|.
CASSPRIGRGETQYF
TGCGCCAGCAGTCCCCGGATAGGCCGGGGAGAGACCCAGTACTTC
>TRBJ1-2|TRBV18|.|.
CASSPSPPGLSYTF
TGTGCCAGCTCACCTTCCCCCCCCGGTCTTAGCTACACCTTC
>TRBJ2-7|TRBV13|.|.
CASSRRGGAYEQYF
TGTGCCAGCAGCCGTCGAGGGGGGGCCTACGAGCAGTACTTC
>TRBJ1-5|TRBV3-1/TRBV3-2|.|.
CASSLRVSNQPQHF
TGTGCCAGCAGCCTCAGGGTAAGCAATCAGCCCCAGCATTTT
>TRBJ2-5|TRBV18|.|.
CASSPRTAEETQYF
TGTGCCAGCTCCCCCCGGACAGCCGAGGAGACCCAGTACTTC
>TRBJ2-1|TRBV2|TRBD2|.
CASTAGGWSNEQFF
TGTGCCAGCACGGCGGGGGGGTGGTCAAATGAGCAGTTCTTC
>TRBJ1-4|TRBV2|TRBD1|few
CASRDDRDNPGKLFF
TGTGCCAGCAGGGACGACAGGGACAACCCGGGAAAACTGTTTTTT
>TRBJ1-1|TRBV2|TRBD1|.
CASSEGRGRAFF
TGTGCCAGCAGTGAAGGGAGGGGGCGGGCTTTCTTT
>TRBJ1-1|TRBV29-1|.|.
CSSSTGNTEAFF
TGCAGCTCCTCAACAGGGAACACTGAAGCTTTCTTT
>TRBJ1-6|TRBV19|.|.
CASSTGQNVGSPLHF
TGTGCCAGTAGTACAGGACAAAACGTTGGTTCACCCCTCCACTTT
>TRBJ2-1|TRBV5-1|.|.
CASSLAEGDEQFF
TGCGCCAGCAGCTTGGCCGAGGGGGATGAGCAGTTCTTC
>TRBJ2-7|TRBV5-1|TRBD1|.
CASSITTGVGEQYF
TGCGCCAGCAGCATAACTACAGGGGTGGGGGAGCAGTACTTC
>TRBJ2-5|TRBV7-2|.|.
CASSSRGPQETQYF
TGTGCCAGCAGCTCACGCGGCCCCCAAGAGACCCAGTACTTC
>TRBJ1-5|TRBV28|TRBD1|.
CASSTGGGGNQPQHF
TGTGCCAGCAGTACAGGGGGTGGCGGCAATCAGCCCCAGCATTTT
>TRBJ2-3|TRBV6-2/TRBV6-3|TRBD2|.
CASSTGTSGRSHF
TGTGCCAGCAGTACAGGGACTAGCGGGAGATCCCATTTT
>TRBJ2-7|TRBV10-2|TRBD1|.
CASSELGQGDYEQYF
TGCGCCAGCAGTGAGTTGGGACAGGGGGATTACGAGCAGTACTTC
>TRBJ1-6|TRBV6-6|.|.
CASSYSEGNSPLHF
TGTGCCAGCAGTTACTCTGAGGGTAATTCACCCCTCCACTTT
>TRBJ1-2|TRBV5-1|.|.
CASSGRGYGYTF
TGCGCCAGCTCTGGCCGGGGCTATGGCTACACCTTC
>TRBJ2-7|TRBV14|.|.
CASSQDGSVKREQYF
TGTGCCAGCAGCCAAGATGGGAGCGTTAAGAGAGAGCAGTACTTC
>TRBJ1-4|TRBV2|TRBD1|.
CASSLGQGYGKLFF
TGTGCCAGCAGTCTGGGACAGGGTTACGGAAAACTGTTTTTT
>TRBJ2-3|TRBV29-1|TRBD2|.
CSAGGRRDTQYF
TGCAGCGCCGGGGGGAGGAGAGATACGCAGTATTTT
>TRBJ1-3|TRBV5-1|.|.
CASSRDTRNTIYF
TGCGCCAGCAGCCGAGACACCAGAAACACCATATATTTT
>TRBJ2-2|TRBV6-5|.|.
CASSYSEGNGELFF
TGTGCCAGCAGTTACTCGGAGGGTAACGGGGAGCTGTTTTTT
>TRBJ1-3|TRBV11-1|.|.
CASSPGSSGNTIYF
TGTGCCAGCAGCCCGGGGAGCTCTGGAAACACCATATATTTT
>TRBJ2-7|TRBV27|.|.
CASSSSSYEQYF
TGTGCCAGCAGTTCCTCCTCCTACGAGCAGTACTTC
>TRBJ2-3|TRBV5-1|TRBD2|.
CASSFGSGSTDTQYF
TGCGCCAGCAGCTTTGGTAGCGGGTCCACAGATACGCAGTATTTT
>TRBJ1-3|TRBV6-5|TRBD1|.
CASRTGTGNTIYF
TGTGCCAGCAGGACAGGGACTGGAAACACCATATATTTT
>TRBJ1-5|TRBV6-5|.|.
CASSYRGGQPQHF
TGTGCCAGCAGTTACAGGGGAGGCCAGCCCCAGCATTTT
>TRBJ2-3|TRBV7-8|.|.
CASSLVGGGGTDTQYF
TGTGCCAGCAGCTTAGTAGGGGGGGGCGGAACAGATACGCAGTATTTT
>TRBJ2-1|TRBV19|TRBD1|.
CASSTGQGAHNEQFF
TGTGCCAGTAGTACCGGACAGGGGGCCCACAATGAGCAGTTCTTC
>TRBJ2-7|TRBV11-2|.|.
CASSLEGGIAGYEQYF
TGTGCCAGCAGCTTGGAGGGGGGGATCGCCGGTTACGAGCAGTACTTC
>TRBJ2-2|TRBV9|.|.
CASSVARDELFF
TGTGCCAGCAGCGTAGCGCGGGACGAGCTGTTTTTT
>TRBJ2-2|TRBV25-1|.|.
CASSEAGFPGELFF
TGTGCCAGCAGTGAAGCGGGCTTTCCCGGGGAGCTGTTTTTT
>TRBJ2-1|TRBV27|TRBD1|.
CASSFLQGTEQFF
TGTGCCAGCAGTTTCCTACAGGGGACTGAGCAGTTCTTC
>TRBJ1-2|TRBV6-1|.|.
CASSESTGTNYGYTF
TGTGCCAGCAGTGAATCGACAGGAACTAACTATGGCTACACCTTC
>TRBJ1-1|TRBV5-4|TRBD1|.
CASSSSGTGIGTEAFF
TGTGCCAGCAGCTCCTCCGGGACAGGGATTGGCACTGAAGCTTTCTTT
>TRBJ1-6|TRBV28|TRBD1|few
CASREGTGYSPLHF
TGTGCCAGCAGGGAAGGGACAGGCTATTCACCCCTCCACTTT
>TRBJ2-7|TRBV3-1/TRBV3-2|.|.
CASSQGGGLSSYEQYF
TGTGCCAGCAGCCAAGGGGGGGGGCTAAGCTCCTACGAGCAGTACTTC
>TRBJ2-2|TRBV3-1/TRBV3-2|TRBD1|.
CASSQATGGFTGELFF
TGTGCCAGCAGCCAAGCAACAGGGGGGTTCACCGGGGAGCTGTTTTTT
>TRBJ1-1|TRBV7-7|.|.
CASSVDRYCTEAFF
TGTGCCAGCAGCGTCGACAGGTATTGTACTGAAGCTTTCTTT
>TRBJ2-7|TRBV6-5|TRBD1|.
CASSSLTGAYYEQYF
TGTGCCAGCAGCTCCCTGACAGGGGCGTACTACGAGCAGTACTTC
>TRBJ2-3|TRBV10-3|TRBD2|.
CAISDGGSDTQYF
TGTGCCATCAGTGACGGGGGGTCAGATACGCAGTATTTT
>TRBJ2-1|TRBV5-1|TRBD2|.
CASSLEAGEYEQFF
TGCGCCAGCAGCTTGGAAGCGGGAGAATACGAGCAGTTCTTC
>TRBJ2-1|TRBV28|TRBD2|.
CASSRTGTSHYNEQFF
TGTGCCAGCAGCCGAACCGGGACTAGCCACTACAATGAGCAGTTCTTC
>TRBJ2-3|TRBV28|.|.
CASGPPRVSTDTQYF
TGTGCCAGCGGTCCCCCCCGCGTAAGCACAGATACGCAGTATTTT
>TRBJ1-1|TRBV5-4|.|.
CASSLVQGTPSNTEAFF
TGTGCCAGCAGCTTGGTACAGGGAACTCCTTCGAACACTGAAGCTTTCTTT
>TRBJ2-1|TRBV11-2|TRBD2|.
CASSFGAGGSTYNEQFF
TGTGCCAGCAGCTTTGGTGCGGGCGGGAGCACCTACAATGAGCAGTTCTTC
>TRBJ2-2|TRBV3-1/TRBV3-2|.|.
CASSQPNTGGELFF
TGTGCCAGCAGCCAACCAAATACGGGCGGGGAGCTGTTTTTT
>TRBJ2-6|TRBV2|.|.
CASSTRSGANVLTF
TGTGCCAGCAGTACTCGTTCTGGGGCCAACGTCCTGACTTTC
>TRBJ2-5|TRBV6-5|TRBD1|.
CASSYRDSFEETQYF
TGTGCCAGCAGTTACCGGGACAGCTTCGAAGAGACCCAGTACTTC
>TRBJ2-5|TRBV6-5|TRBD2|.
CASSYVTSGRGETQYF
TGTGCCAGCAGTTACGTAACTAGCGGGAGGGGTGAGACCCAGTACTTC
>TRBJ2-7|TRBV5-1|TRBD1|.
CASSYLGQGAEQYF
TGCGCCAGCAGCTATCTCGGACAGGGGGCCGAGCAGTACTTC
>TRBJ1-5|TRBV6-5|.|.
CASSYLAQSGNQPQHF
TGTGCCAGCAGTTACCTTGCTCAGTCCGGCAATCAGCCCCAGCATTTT
>TRBJ1-2|TRBV3-1/TRBV3-2|TRBD1|.
CASSQVGQGLYGYTF
TGTGCCAGCAGCCAGGTTGGACAGGGCCTCTATGGCTACACCTTC